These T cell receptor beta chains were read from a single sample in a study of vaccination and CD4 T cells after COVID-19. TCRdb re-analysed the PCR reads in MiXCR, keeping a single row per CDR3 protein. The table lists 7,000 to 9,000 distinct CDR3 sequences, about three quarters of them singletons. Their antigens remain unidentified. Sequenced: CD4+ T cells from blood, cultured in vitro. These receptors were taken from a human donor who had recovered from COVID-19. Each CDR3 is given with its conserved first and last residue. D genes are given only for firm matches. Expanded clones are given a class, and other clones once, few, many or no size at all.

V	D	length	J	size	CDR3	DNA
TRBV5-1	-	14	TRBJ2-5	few	CASSLVEPWETQYF	TGCGCCAGCAGCTTGGTGGAGCCTTGGGAGACCCAGTACTTC
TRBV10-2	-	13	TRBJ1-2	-	CASSSRGAHGYTF	TGCGCCAGCAGCAGTCGGGGGGCGCATGGCTACACCTTC
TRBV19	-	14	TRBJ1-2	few	CASSPGRIPYGYTF	TGTGCCAGTAGCCCGGGCCGAATTCCTTATGGCTACACCTTC
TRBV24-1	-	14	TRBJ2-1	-	CATSDVGLHNEQFF	TGTGCCACCAGTGATGTGGGACTGCACAATGAGCAGTTCTTC
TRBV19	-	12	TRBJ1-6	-	CASSASLTPLHF	TGTGCCAGTAGTGCCAGCTTGACACCCCTCCACTTT
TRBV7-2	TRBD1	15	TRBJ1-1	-	CASSPTGAPNTEAFF	TGTGCCAGCAGCCCAACAGGGGCTCCGAACACTGAAGCTTTCTTT
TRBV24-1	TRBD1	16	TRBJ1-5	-	CATSDWTGNSNQPQHF	TGTGCCACCAGTGACTGGACAGGAAATAGCAATCAGCCCCAGCATTTT
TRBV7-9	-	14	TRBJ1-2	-	CAGSPALLNYGYTF	TGTGCCGGATCACCGGCACTACTTAACTATGGCTACACCTTC
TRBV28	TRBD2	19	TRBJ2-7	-	CASGPWGGLSGSIRGEQYF	TGTGCCAGCGGTCCCTGGGGGGGCCTTAGCGGGAGCATACGCGGCGAGCAGTACTTC
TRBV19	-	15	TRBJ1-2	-	CASSPSRDAFYGYTF	TGTGCCAGTAGTCCAAGCCGGGACGCCTTCTATGGCTACACCTTC
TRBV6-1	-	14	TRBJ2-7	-	CASTSAVAEGEQYF	TGTGCCAGCACCTCAGCGGTAGCCGAGGGGGAGCAGTACTTC
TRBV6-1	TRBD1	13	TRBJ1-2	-	CASRAGGTYGYTF	TGTGCCAGCAGGGCAGGGGGAACCTATGGCTACACCTTC
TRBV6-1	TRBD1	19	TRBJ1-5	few	CASSRVSVTGVGSNQPQHF	TGTGCCAGCAGTCGTGTATCAGTCACAGGGGTTGGGAGCAATCAGCCCCAGCATTTT
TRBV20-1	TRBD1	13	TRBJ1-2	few	CSAADRAYYGYTF	TGCAGTGCGGCGGACAGGGCATACTATGGCTACACCTTC
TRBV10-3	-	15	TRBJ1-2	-	CAISAPRQHNYGYTF	TGTGCCATCAGTGCGCCCAGACAGCATAACTATGGCTACACCTTC
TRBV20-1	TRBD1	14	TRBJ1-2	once	CSARSDRGVDGYTF	TGCAGTGCTAGATCAGACAGGGGAGTCGATGGCTACACCTTC
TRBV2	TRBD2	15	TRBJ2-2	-	CASSAVAGVYGELFF	TGTGCCAGCAGTGCGGTAGCGGGAGTGTACGGGGAGCTGTTTTTT
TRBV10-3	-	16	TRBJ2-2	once	CAIMGQRSRDTGELFF	TGTGCCATCATGGGCCAGCGCTCGAGGGACACCGGGGAGCTGTTTTTT
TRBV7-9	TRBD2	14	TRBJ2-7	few	CASSPGTNSYEQYF	TGTGCCAGCAGCCCCGGGACTAACTCCTACGAGCAGTACTTC
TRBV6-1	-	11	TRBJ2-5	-	CASGGRETQYF	TGTGCCAGCGGGGGGAGAGAGACCCAGTACTTC
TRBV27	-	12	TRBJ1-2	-	CASSFLGGGYTF	TGTGCCAGCAGTTTTTTGGGGGGTGGCTACACCTTC
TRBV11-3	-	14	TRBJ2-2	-	CASSLRLQGGELFF	TGTGCCAGCAGTCTGCGGCTACAGGGCGGGGAGCTGTTTTTT
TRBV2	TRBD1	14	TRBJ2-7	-	CASSVGQGRDEQYF	TGTGCCAGCAGTGTGGGACAGGGAAGGGACGAGCAGTACTTC
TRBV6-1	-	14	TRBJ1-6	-	CASIGDGMNSPLHF	TGTGCCAGCATTGGGGATGGGATGAATTCACCCCTCCACTTT
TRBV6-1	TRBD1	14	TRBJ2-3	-	CASSLKQGTDTQYF	TGTGCCAGCAGCCTCAAACAGGGGACAGATACGCAGTATTTT
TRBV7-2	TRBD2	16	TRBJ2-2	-	CASSPRASREGGELFF	TGTGCCAGCAGCCCACGGGCCTCCAGGGAGGGCGGGGAGCTGTTTTTT